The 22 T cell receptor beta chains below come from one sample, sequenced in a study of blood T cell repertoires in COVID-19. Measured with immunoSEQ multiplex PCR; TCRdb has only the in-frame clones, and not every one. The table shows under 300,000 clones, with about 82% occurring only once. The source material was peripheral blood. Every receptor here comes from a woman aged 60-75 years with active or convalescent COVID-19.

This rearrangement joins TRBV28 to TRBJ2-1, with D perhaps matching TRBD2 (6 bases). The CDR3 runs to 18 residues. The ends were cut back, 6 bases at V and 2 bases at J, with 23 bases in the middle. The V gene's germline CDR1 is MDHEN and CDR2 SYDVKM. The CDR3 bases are TGTGCCAGCAGCCGGGGTCTCGCTGGAGGGGTCCCCTACAATGAGCAGTTCTTC. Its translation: CASSRGLAGGVPYNEQFF.

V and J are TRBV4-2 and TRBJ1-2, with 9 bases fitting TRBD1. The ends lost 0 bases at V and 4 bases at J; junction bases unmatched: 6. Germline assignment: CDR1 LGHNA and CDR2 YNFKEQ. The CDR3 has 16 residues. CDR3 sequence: CASSQEAGQGFYGYTF. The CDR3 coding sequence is TGTGCCAGCAGCCAAGAGGCGGGACAGGGATTCTATGGCTACACCTTC.

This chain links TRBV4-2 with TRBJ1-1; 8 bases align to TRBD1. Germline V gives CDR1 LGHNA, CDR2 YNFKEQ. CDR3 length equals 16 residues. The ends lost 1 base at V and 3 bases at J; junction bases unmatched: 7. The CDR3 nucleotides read TGTGCCAGCAGCCAAGCAGGGGGCGTTGTTGACACTGAAGCTTTCTTT. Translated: CASSQAGGVVDTEAFF.

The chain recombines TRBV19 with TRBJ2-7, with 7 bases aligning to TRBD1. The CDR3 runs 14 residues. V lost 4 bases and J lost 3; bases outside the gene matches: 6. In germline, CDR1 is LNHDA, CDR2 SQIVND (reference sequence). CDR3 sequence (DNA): TGTGCCAGTAGTAATCAGGGGGTGGACTACGAGCAGTACTTC. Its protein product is CASSNQGVDYEQYF. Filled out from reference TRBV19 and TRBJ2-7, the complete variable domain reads DGGITQSPKYLFRKEGQNVTLSCEQNLNHDAMYWYRQDPGQGLRLIYYSQIVNDFQKGDIAEGYSVSREKKESFPLTVTSAQKNPTAFYLCASSNQGVDYEQYFGPGTRLTVT.

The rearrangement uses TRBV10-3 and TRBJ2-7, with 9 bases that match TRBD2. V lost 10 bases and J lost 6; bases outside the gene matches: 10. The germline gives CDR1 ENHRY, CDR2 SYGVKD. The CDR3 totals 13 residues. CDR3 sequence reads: CATLAGPEGEQYF. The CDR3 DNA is TGTGCCACCCTAGCGGGACCAGAGGGCGAGCAGTACTTC.

The CDR3 region has the DNA TGTGCCAGCTCACCACCTATTAGCTCCTACAATGAGCAGTTCTTC. Residues: CASSPPISSYNEQFF. The chain recombines TRBV18 with TRBJ2-1; D gene ambiguous. V was cut by 0 bases and J by 0 bases, with 6 bases left in between. This CDR3 is 15 amino acids long. Looked up from germline, CDR1 is KGHSH and CDR2 is LQKENI.

This CDR3 is CSVAHTAGVLETQYF. CDR3 bases: TGCAGCGTTGCCCATACTGCAGGGGTATTGGAGACCCAGTACTTC. This chain connects TRBV29-1 to TRBJ2-5; D is perhaps TRBD1 (6 bases). The CDR3 totals 15 residues. Between the trimmed V and J ends, which lost 4 bases and 5 bases, there was a span of 20 bases. CDR1 is SQVTM, CDR2 ANQGSEA, per germline.

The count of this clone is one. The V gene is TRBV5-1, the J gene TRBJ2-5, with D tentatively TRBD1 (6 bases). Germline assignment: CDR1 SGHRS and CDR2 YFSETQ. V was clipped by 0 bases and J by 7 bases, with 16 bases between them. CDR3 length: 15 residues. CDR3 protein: CASSLDGQRGGTQYF. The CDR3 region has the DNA TGCGCCAGCAGCTTGGACGGTCAAAGAGGGGGGACCCAGTACTTC.

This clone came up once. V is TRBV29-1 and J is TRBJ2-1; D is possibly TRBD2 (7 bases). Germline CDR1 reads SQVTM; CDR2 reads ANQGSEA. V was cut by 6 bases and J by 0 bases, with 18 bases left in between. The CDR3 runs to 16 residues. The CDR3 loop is CSVVGGATSSYNEQFF. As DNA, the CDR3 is TGCAGCGTCGTTGGGGGGGCGACGAGCTCCTACAATGAGCAGTTCTTC.

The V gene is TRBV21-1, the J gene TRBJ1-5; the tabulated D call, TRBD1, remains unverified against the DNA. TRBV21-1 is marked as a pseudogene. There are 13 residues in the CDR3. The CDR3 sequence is CAGRQGALQPQHF. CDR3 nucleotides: TGTGCCGGCCGACAGGGGGCTTTACAGCCCCAGCATTTT.

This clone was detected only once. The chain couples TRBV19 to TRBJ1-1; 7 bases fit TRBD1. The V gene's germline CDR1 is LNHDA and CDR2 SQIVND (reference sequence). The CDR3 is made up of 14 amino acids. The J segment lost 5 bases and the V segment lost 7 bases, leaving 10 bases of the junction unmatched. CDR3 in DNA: TGTGCCAGTACCATCGACAGGGAGAGGACTGAAGCTTTCTTT. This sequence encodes CASTIDRERTEAFF.

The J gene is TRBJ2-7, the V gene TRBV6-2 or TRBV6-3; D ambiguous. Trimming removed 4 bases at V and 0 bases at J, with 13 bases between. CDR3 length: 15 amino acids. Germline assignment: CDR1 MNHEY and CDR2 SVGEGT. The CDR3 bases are TGTGCCAGCAGTTCGCCCGCAGGCAACTCCTACGAGCAGTACGTC. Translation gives CASSSPAGNSYEQYV.

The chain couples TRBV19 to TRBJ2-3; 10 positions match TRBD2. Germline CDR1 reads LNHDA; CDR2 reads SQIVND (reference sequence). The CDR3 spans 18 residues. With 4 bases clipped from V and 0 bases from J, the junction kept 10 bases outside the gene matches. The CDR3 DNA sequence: TGTGCCAGTAGTACTTGGCCTAGCGGGGGATATAGCACAGATACGCAGTATTTT. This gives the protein CASSTWPSGGYSTDTQYF.

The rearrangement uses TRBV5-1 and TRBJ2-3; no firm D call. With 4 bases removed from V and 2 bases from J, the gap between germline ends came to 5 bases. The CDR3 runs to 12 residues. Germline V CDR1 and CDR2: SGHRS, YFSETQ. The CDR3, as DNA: TGCGCCAGCAGCCTTTACACAGATACGCAGTATTTT. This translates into CASSLYTDTQYF.

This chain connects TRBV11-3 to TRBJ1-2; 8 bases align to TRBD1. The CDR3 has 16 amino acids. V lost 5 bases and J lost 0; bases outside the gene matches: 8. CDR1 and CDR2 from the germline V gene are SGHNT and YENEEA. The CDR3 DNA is TGTGCCAGCAGCGCCCGGACAGGGCTCTCTAACTATGGCTACACCTTC. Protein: CASSARTGLSNYGYTF.

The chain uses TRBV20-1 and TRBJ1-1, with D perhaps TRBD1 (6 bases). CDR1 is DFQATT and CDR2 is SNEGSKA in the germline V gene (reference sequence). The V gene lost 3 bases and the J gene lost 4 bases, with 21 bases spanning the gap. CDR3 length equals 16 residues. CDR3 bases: TGCAGTGCTAGTCTCCCGAGAGGGGGAGAGGGCACTGAAGCTTTCTTT. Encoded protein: CSASLPRGGEGTEAFF.

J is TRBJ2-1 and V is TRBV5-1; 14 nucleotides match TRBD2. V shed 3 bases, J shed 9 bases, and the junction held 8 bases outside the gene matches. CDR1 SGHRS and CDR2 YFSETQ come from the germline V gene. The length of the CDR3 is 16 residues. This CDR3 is CASSSMTSGGAFEQFF. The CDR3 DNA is TGCGCCAGCAGCTCAATGACTAGCGGGGGGGCCTTTGAGCAGTTCTTC.

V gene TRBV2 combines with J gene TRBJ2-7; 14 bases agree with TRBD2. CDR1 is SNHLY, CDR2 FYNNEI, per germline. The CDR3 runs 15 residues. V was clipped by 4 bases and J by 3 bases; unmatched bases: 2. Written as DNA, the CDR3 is TGTGCCAGCAGTGCGGGACTAGCGGGAGTCTACGAGCAGTACTTC. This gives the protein CASSAGLAGVYEQYF.

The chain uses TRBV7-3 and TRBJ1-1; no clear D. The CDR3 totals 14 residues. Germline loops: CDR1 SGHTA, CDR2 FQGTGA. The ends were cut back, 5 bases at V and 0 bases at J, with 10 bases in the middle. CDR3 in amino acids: CASSLLGLNTEAFF. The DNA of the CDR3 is TGTGCCAGCAGCCTCTTGGGCCTGAACACTGAAGCTTTCTTT.

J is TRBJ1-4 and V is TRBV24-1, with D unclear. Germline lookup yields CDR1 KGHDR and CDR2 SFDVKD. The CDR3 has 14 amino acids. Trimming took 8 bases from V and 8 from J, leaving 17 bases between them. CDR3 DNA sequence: TGTGCCACCAAAGGTCCAGGTTTTTGGGAAAAACTGTTTTTT. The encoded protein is CATKGPGFWEKLFF.

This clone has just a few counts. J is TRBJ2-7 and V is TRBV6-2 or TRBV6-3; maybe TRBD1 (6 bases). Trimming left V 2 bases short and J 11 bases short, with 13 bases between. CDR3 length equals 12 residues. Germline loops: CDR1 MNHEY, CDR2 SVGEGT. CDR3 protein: CASSYGGGLKYF. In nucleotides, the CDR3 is TGTGCCAGCAGTTACGGGGGCGGACTCAAGTACTTC.

CDR3 DNA sequence: TGTGCCAGCAGCCAAGGAACTTTTCAGCCCCAGCATTTT. Translating it yields CASSQGTFQPQHF. The gene calls are TRBV3-1 (or the pseudogene TRBV3-2) and TRBJ1-5, with D unresolved. Deletions cut 1 base from V and 6 bases from J, with 7 bases between. This CDR3 contains 13 residues. Germline lookup yields CDR1 LGHDT and CDR2 YNNKEL (reference sequence).